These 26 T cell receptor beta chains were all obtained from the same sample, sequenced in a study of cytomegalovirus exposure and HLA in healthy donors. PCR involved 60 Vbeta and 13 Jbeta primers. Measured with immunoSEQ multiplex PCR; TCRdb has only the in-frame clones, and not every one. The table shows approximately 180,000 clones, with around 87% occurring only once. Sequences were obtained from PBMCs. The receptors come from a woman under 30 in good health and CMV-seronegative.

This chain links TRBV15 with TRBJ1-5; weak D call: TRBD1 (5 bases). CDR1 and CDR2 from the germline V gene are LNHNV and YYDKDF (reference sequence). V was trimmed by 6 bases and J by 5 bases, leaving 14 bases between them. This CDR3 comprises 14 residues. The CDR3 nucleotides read TGTGCCACCAGTTGGGGGGGGGTGGATCAGCCCCAGCATTTT. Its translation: CATSWGGVDQPQHF.

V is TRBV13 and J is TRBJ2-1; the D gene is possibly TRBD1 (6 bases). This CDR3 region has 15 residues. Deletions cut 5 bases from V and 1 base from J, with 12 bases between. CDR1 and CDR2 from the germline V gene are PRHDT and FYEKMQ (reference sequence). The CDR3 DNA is TGTGCCAGCAGCCGACAGGAAAGATCCTACAATGAGCAGTTCTTC. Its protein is CASSRQERSYNEQFF.

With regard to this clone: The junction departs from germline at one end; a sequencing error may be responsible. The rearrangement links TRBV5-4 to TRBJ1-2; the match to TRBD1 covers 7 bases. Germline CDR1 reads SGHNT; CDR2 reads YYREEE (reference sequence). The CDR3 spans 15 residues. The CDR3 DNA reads TGTGCCAGCAGCTTGGGACAGGGCGTTAACTATAGCTACACCTTC. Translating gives CASSLGQGVNYSYTF.

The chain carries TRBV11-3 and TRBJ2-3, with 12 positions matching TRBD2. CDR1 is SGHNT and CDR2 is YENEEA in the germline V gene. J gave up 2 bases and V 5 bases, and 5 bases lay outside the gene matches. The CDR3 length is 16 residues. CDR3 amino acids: CASSQGLAGPTDTQYF. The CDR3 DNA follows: TGTGCCAGCAGCCAAGGACTAGCGGGACCCACAGATACGCAGTATTTT.

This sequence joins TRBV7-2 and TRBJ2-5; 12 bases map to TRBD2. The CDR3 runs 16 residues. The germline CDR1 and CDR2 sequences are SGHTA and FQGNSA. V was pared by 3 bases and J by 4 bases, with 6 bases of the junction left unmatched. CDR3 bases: TGTGCCAGCAGCTTGGCTAGCGGGGGGGCCGGAGAGACCCAGTACTTC. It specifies CASSLASGGAGETQYF.

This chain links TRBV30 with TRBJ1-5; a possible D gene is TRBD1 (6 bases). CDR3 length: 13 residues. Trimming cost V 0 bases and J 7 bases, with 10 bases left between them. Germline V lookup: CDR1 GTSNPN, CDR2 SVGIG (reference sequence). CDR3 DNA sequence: TGTGCCTGGAGTGTACAGGGCCGGCAGCCCCAGCATTTT. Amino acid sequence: CAWSVQGRQPQHF.

CDR3 in amino acids: CASSHPPTAPDDYEQYF. CDR3 in DNA: TGTGCCAGCAGTCACCCTCCGACTGCCCCGGATGACTACGAGCAGTACTTC. The chain couples TRBV11-1 to TRBJ2-7; unclear D gene. V was pared by 6 bases and J by 3 bases, with 24 bases between. Germline V gives CDR1 SGHAT, CDR2 FQDESV (reference sequence). The CDR3 loop spans 17 amino acids.

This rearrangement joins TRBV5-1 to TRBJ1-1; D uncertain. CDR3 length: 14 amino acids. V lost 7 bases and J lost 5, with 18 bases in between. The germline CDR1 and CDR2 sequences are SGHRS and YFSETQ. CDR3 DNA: TGCGCCAGCCAACTTGGGGAGGGATTGACTGAAGCTTTCTTT. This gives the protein CASQLGEGLTEAFF. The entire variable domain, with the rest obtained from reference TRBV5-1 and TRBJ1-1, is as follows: KAGVTQTPRYLIKTRGQQVTLSCSPISGHRSVSWYQQTPGQGLQFLFEYFSETQRNKGNFPGRFSGRQFSNSRSEMNVSTLELGDSALYLCASQLGEGLTEAFFGQGTRLTVV.

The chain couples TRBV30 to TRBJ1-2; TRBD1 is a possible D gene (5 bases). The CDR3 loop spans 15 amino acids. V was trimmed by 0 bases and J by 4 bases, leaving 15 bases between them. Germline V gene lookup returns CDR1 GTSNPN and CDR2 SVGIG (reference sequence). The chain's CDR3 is CAWSVLGSGGYGYTF. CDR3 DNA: TGTGCCTGGAGTGTACTCGGGTCGGGGGGCTATGGCTACACCTTC.

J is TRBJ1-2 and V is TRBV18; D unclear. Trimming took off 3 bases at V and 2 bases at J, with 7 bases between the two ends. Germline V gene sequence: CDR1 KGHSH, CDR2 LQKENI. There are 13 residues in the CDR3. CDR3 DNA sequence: TGTGCCAGCTCACCGGGAGAAAACTATGGCTACACCTTC. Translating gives CASSPGENYGYTF.

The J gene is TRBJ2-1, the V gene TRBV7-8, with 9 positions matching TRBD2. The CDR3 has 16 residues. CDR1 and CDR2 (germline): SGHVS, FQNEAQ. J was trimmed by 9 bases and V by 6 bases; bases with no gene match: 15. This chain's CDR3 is CASRGAGGPTRGEQFF. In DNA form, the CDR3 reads TGTGCCAGCAGGGGTGCGGGAGGGCCCACTCGGGGTGAGCAGTTCTTC.

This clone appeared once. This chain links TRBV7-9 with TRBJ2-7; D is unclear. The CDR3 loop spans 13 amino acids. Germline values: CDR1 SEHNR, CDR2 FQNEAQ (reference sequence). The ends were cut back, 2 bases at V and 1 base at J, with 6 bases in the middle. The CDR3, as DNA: TGTGCCAGCAGCTTATCAGCGTCCTACGAGCAGTACTTC. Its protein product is CASSLSASYEQYF.

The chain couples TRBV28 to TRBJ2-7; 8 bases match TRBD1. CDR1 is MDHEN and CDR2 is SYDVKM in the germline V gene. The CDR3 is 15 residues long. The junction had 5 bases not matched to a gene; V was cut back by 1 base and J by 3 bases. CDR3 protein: CASSLYSGQGYEQYF. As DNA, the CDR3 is TGTGCCAGCAGTTTATATTCAGGACAGGGCTACGAGCAGTACTTC.

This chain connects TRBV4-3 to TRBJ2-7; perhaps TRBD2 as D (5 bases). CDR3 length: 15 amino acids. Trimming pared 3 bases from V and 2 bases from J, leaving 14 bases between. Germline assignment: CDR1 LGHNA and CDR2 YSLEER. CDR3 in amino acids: CASSQQAERAYEQYF. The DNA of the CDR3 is TGCGCCAGCAGCCAGCAAGCGGAGAGAGCCTACGAGCAGTACTTC.

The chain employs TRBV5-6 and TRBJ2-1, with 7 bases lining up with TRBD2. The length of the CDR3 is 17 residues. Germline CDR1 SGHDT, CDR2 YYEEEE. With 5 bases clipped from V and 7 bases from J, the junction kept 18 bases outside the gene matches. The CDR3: CASRRERGFGLRNEQFF. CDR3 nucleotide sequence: TGTGCCAGCAGACGCGAGCGGGGATTCGGGTTAAGGAATGAGCAGTTCTTC.

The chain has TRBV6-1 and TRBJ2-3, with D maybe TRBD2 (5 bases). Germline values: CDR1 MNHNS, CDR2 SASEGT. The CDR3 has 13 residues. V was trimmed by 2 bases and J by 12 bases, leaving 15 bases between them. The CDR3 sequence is CASSERGPNSQYF. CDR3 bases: TGTGCCAGCAGTGAACGGGGTCCCAACTCTCAGTATTTT.

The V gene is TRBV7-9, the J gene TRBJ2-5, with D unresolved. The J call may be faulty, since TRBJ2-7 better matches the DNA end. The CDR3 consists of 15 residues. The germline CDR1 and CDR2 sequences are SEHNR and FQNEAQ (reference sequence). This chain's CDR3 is CASSSPGAYSYEQYF. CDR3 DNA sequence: TGTGCCAGCAGCTCCCCCGGAGCGTACTCCTACGAGCAGTACTTC.

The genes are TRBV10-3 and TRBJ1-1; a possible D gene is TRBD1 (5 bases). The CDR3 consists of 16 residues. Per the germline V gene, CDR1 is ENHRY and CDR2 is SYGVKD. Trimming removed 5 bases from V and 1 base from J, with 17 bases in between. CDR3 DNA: TGTGCCATCAGTTCTAGGGGTGGATCGGCGAACACTGAAGCTTTCTTT. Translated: CAISSRGGSANTEAFF.

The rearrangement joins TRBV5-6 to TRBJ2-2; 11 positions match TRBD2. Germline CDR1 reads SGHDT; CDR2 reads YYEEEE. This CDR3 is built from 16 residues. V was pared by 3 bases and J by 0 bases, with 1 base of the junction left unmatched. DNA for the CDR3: TGTGCCAGCAGCTGGGGACTAGCGGCGAACACCGGGGAGCTGTTTTTT. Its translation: CASSWGLAANTGELFF.

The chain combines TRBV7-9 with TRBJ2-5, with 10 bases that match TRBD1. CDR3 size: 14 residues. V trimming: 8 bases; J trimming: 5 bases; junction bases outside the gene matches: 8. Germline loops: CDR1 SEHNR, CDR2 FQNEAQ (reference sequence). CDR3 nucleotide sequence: TGTGCCAGCGGTTCGACAGGGGGCGTCGAGACCCAGTACTTC. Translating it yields CASGSTGGVETQYF.

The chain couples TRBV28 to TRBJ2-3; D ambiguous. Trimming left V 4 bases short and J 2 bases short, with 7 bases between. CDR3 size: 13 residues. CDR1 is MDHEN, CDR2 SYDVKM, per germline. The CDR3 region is CASSSVSTDTQYF. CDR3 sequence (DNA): TGTGCCAGCAGTTCTGTCTCCACAGATACGCAGTATTTT.

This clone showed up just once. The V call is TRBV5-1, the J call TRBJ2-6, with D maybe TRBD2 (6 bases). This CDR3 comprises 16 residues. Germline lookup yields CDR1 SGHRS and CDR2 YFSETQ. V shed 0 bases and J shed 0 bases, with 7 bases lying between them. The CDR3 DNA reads TGCGCCAGCAGCTTGGCCGGGGGCTCTGGGGCCAACGTCCTGACTTTC. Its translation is CASSLAGGSGANVLTF.

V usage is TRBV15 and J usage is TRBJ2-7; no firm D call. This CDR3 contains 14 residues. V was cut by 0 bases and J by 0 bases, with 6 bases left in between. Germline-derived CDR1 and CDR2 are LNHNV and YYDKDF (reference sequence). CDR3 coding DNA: TGTGCCACCAGCAGAGATCTAAGCTCCTACGAGCAGTACTTC. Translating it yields CATSRDLSSYEQYF.

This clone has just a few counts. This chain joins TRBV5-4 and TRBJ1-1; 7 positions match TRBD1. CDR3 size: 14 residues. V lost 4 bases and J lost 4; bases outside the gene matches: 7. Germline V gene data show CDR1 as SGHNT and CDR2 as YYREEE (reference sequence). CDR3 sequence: CASSPSGGTTEAFF. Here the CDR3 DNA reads TGTGCCAGCAGCCCATCAGGGGGAACCACTGAAGCTTTCTTT.

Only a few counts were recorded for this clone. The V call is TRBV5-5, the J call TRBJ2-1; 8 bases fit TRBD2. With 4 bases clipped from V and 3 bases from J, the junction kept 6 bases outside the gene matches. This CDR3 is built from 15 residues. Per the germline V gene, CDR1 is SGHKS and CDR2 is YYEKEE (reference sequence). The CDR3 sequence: CASSGSGSIYNEQFF. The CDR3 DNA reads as TGTGCCAGCAGCGGGAGCGGGAGCATCTACAATGAGCAGTTCTTC.

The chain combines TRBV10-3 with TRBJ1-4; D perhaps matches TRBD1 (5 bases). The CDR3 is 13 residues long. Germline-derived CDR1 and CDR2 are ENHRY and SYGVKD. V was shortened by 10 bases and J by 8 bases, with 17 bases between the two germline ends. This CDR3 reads CATSTGEGEKLFF. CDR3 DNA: TGTGCCACCTCAACGGGGGAGGGGGAAAAACTGTTTTTT.